This TCR beta chain came from a study of T cells after yellow fever vaccination. Study at large: Each low-cell-number fraction was prepared by means of SMART-Seq v4 Ultra Low Input.

Study conclusions and caveats: Researchers noted that a small share of clonotypes showed up in both CD4 and CD8 compartments. Clones from primary vaccination mostly reappeared after the booster (around 96% CD4, over 85% CD8). Researchers cautioned that FACS-sorted repertoires could harbor abundant clonotypes contaminating from the bulk population.

Via MiXCR, TCRdb re-called the 5' RACE reads, giving one row per CDR3 protein. The sample holds hundreds of thousands of distinct CDR3 sequences, about 7.8% seen once. Germline assignment: CDR1 DFQATT and CDR2 SNEGSKA (reference sequence). The CDR3 length is 17 residues. V dropped 2 bases and J dropped 0 bases, with 14 bases sitting between them. The table lists this clonotype with a few counts. Its matching antigen is unknown. Sequencing used PBMCs, obtained more than 35 days after the first yellow fever vaccination. V usage is TRBV20-1 and J usage is TRBJ1-6; D uncertain. The receptor comes from a man aged 18-30 years who received the YFV17D yellow fever vaccine. This CDR3 reads CSARPTPSGSYNSPLHF. The CDR3 bases are TGCAGTGCTAGACCCACCCCGAGCGGCTCCTATAATTCACCCCTCCACTTT.